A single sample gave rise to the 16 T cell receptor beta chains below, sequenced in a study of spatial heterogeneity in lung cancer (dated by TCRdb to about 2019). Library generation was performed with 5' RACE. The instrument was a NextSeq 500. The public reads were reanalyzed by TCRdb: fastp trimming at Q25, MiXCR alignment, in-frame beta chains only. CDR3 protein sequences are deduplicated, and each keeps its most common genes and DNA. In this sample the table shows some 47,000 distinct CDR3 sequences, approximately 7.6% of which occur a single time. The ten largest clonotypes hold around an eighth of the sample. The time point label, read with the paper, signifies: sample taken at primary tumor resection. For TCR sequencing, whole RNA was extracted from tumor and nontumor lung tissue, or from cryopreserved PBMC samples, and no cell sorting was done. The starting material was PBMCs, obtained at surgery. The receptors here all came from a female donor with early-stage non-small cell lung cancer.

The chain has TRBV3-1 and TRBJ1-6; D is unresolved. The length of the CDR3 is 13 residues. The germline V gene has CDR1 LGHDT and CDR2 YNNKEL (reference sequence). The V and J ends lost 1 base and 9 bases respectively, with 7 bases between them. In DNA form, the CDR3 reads TGTGCCAGCAGCCAAGTGGGCGGTTCACCCCTCCACTTT. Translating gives CASSQVGGSPLHF.

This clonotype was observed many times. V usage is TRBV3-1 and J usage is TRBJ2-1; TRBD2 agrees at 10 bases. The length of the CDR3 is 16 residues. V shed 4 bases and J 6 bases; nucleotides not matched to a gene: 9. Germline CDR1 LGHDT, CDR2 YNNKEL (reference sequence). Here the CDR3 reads CASSPDVAGGRNEQFF. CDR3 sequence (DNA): TGTGCCAGCAGCCCTGACGTAGCGGGGGGTCGCAATGAGCAGTTCTTC.

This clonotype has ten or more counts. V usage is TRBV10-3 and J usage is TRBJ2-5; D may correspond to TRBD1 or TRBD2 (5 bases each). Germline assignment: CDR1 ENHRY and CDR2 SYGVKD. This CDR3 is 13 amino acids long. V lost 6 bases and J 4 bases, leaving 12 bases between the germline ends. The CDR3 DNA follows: TGTGCCATCAGCTTCAGGGACGGAGAGACCCAGTACTTC. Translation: CAISFRDGETQYF.

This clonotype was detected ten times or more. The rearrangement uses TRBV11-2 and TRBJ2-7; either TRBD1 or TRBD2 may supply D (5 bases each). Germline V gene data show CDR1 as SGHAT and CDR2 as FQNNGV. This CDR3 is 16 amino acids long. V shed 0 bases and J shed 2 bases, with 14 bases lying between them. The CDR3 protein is CASSLDWDGRTYEQYF. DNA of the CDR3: TGTGCCAGCAGCTTAGATTGGGACGGAAGGACCTACGAGCAGTACTTC.

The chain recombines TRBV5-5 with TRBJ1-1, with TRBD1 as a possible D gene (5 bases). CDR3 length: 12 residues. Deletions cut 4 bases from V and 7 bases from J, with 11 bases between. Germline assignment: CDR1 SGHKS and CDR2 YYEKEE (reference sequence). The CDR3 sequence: CASSLGRDEAFF. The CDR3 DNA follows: TGTGCCAGCAGCCTGGGACGGGATGAAGCTTTCTTT.

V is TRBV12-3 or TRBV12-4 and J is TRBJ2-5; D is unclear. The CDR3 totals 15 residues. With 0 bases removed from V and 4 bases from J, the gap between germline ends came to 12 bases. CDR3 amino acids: CASSLAPQRGETQYF. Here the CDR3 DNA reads TGTGCCAGCAGTTTAGCTCCACAGAGAGGAGAGACCCAGTACTTC.

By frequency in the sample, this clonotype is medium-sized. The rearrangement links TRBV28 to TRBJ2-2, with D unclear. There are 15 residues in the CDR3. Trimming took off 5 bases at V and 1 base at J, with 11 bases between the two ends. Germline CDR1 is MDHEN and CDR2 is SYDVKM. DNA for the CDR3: TGTGCCAGCAGTCCGCTGGTGGAGAACACCGGGGAGCTGTTTTTT. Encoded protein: CASSPLVENTGELFF.

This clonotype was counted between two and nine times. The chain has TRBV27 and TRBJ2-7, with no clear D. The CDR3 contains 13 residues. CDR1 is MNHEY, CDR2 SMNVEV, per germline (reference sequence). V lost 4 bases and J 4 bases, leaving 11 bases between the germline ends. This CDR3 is CASSYRADYEQYF. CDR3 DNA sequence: TGTGCCAGCAGTTATCGGGCGGATTACGAGCAGTACTTC.

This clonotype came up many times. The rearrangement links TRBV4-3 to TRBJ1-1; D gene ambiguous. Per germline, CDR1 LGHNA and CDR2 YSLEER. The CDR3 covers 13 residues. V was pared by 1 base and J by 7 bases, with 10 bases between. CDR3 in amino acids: CASSQVRRGEAFF. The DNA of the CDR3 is TGCGCCAGCAGCCAAGTTAGGAGAGGTGAAGCTTTCTTT.

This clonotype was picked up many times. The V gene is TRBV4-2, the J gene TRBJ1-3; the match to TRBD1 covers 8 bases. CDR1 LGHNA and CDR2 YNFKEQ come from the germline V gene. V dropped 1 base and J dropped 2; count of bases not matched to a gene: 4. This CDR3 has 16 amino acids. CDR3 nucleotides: TGTGCCAGCAGCCAAGCGGACAGGGCTACTGGAAACACCATATATTTT. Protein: CASSQADRATGNTIYF.

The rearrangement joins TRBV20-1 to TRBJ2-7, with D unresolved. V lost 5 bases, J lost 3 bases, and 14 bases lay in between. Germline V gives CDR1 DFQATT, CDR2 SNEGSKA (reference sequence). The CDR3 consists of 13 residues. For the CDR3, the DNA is TGCAGTGCTGAATCCGACACGGGCTACGAGCAGTACTTC. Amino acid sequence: CSAESDTGYEQYF.

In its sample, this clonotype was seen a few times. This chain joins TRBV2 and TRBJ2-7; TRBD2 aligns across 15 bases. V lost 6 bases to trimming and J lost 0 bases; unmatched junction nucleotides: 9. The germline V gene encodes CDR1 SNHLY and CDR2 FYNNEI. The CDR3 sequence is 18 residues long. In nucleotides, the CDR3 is TGTGCCAGCAGCGTGGGACTAGCGGGGGGCTGGAGCTCCTACGAGCAGTACTTC. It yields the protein CASSVGLAGGWSSYEQYF. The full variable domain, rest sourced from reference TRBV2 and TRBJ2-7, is EPEVTQTPSHQVTQMGQEVILRCVPISNHLYFYWYRQILGQKVEFLVSFYNNEISEKSEIFDDQFSVERPDGSNFTLKIRSTKLEDSAMYFCASSVGLAGGWSSYEQYFGPGTRLTVT.

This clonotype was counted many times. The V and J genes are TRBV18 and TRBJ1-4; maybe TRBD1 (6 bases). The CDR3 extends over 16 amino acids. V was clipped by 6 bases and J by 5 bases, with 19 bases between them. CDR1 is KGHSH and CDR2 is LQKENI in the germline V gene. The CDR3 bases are TGTGCCAGCTCTACGGGGGCGCTCGGGGGAAATGAAAAACTGTTTTTT. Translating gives CASSTGALGGNEKLFF.

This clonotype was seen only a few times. The CDR3 here is CASSPPPQPEMGRMGEQYF. CDR3 nucleotide sequence: TGTGCCAGCAGTCCCCCCCCGCAGCCTGAGATGGGCAGGATGGGGGAGCAGTACTTC. This chain joins TRBV27 and TRBJ2-7; D is undetermined. CDR1 and CDR2 (germline): MNHEY, SMNVEV (reference sequence). V shed 5 bases and J shed 7 bases, with 33 bases lying between them. This CDR3 contains 19 residues.

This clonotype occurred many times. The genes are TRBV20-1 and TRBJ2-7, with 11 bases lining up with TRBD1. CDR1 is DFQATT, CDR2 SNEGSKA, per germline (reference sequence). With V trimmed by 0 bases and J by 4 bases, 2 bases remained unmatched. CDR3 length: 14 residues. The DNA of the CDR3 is TGCAGTGCTAGAGAAGGGACAGGGGGATACGAGCAGTACTTC. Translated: CSAREGTGGYEQYF.

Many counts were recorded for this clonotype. CDR3 DNA sequence: TGCGCCAGCAGCCTCACAGGGATAAGCAATCAGCCCCAGCATTTT. Translated: CASSLTGISNQPQHF. V and J are TRBV5-1 and TRBJ1-5; possible D gene TRBD1, 6 bases. The CDR3 length is 15 residues. V was trimmed by 4 bases and J by 1 base, leaving 12 bases between them. CDR1 and CDR2 (germline): SGHRS, YFSETQ. Full variable domain (missing parts from reference TRBV5-1 and TRBJ1-5): KAGVTQTPRYLIKTRGQQVTLSCSPISGHRSVSWYQQTPGQGLQFLFEYFSETQRNKGNFPGRFSGRQFSNSRSEMNVSTLELGDSALYLCASSLTGISNQPQHFGDGTRLSIL.